A single sample is the source of the 10 T cell receptor beta chains below, sequenced in a study of beta chain features in type 1 diabetes. General study points: TCRB CDR3s were moderately but significantly shorter in Type 1 diabetes patients in all four CD4+ subsets.

Which antigens these TCRs recognize remains unknown. Expressed TCRB transcripts got sequenced, as all isolated RNA was reverse transcribed. Clones were read by immunoSEQ multiplex PCR, and TCRdb kept only the in-frame ones, dropping some. The table lists around 250,000 clones, around 14% of them singletons. Sequenced: naive CD4+ T cells from blood. The receptors derive from a man younger than 45 with type 1 diabetes.

The chain joins TRBV2 to TRBJ2-5, with D possibly TRBD2 on 5 matching bases. The germline V gene encodes CDR1 SNHLY and CDR2 FYNNEI. The CDR3 contains 16 residues. Trimming left V 0 bases short and J 5 bases short, with 16 bases between. The CDR3 coding sequence is TGTGCCAGCAGTGAAGCGCACAGTGGCGGGTCTGAGACCCAGTACTTC. Translated: CASSEAHSGGSETQYF.

This clone has just a few counts. The chain couples TRBV7-6 to TRBJ2-2; D not resolved. With 5 bases removed from V and 5 bases from J, the gap between germline ends came to 9 bases. The CDR3 contains 13 residues. Germline values: CDR1 SGHVS, CDR2 FNYEAQ. The CDR3 DNA follows: TGTGCCAGCAGCCCCCGTGAGACCGGGGAGCTGTTTTTT. As protein: CASSPRETGELFF. The whole variable domain, remainder taken from reference TRBV7-6 and TRBJ2-2, is GAGVSQSPRYKVTKRGQDVALRCDPISGHVSLYWYRQALGQGPEFLTYFNYEAQQDKSGLPNDRFSAERPEGSISTLTIQRTEQRDSAMYRCASSPRETGELFFGEGSRLTVL.

In its sample, this clone was seen a few times. This CDR3 is CASSARSREGYTF. Written as DNA, the CDR3 is TGTGCCAGCTCAGCCCGGAGCCGGGAGGGCTACACCTTC. This chain links TRBV18 with TRBJ1-2; D is unclear. Trimming shortened V by 5 bases and J by 8 bases, and 15 bases separated the two germline ends. CDR1 KGHSH and CDR2 LQKENI come from the germline V gene. The CDR3 covers 13 residues.

The sample holds a few counts of this clone. The chain carries TRBV2 and TRBJ1-2, with TRBD1 identical over 9 bases. This CDR3 has 14 residues. Germline V CDR1 and CDR2: SNHLY, FYNNEI. Losses at the gene ends were 8 bases for V and 0 bases for J; bases not matched to a gene: 4. For the CDR3, the DNA is TGTGCCAGCTCGGGACAGGGACCTAACTATGGCTACACCTTC. Its translation: CASSGQGPNYGYTF.

This clone came up a few times. The chain employs TRBV30 and TRBJ1-2; D possibly corresponds to TRBD1 (5 bases). The CDR3 length is 14 residues. V was pared by 0 bases and J by 8 bases, with 16 bases between. The germline CDR1 and CDR2 sequences are GTSNPN and SVGIG (reference sequence). CDR3 nucleotides: TGTGCCTGGAGTGTTCGGAGGGGAGGAGGCGGCTACACCTTC. Encoded protein: CAWSVRRGGGGYTF.

The chain uses TRBV14 and TRBJ1-4; 11 nucleotides agree with TRBD1. This CDR3 has 15 residues. V was clipped by 4 bases and J by 7 bases; unmatched bases: 5. Germline values: CDR1 SGHDN, CDR2 FVKESK. CDR3 sequence: CASSLRTGGFEKLFF. The CDR3 DNA is TGTGCCAGCAGCCTACGGACAGGGGGCTTTGAAAAACTGTTTTTT. The complete variable domain, with remaining parts taken from reference TRBV14 and TRBJ1-4, reads EAGVTQFPSHSVIEKGQTVTLRCDPISGHDNLYWYRRVMGKEIKFLLHFVKESKQDESGMPNNRFLAERTGGTYSTLKVQPAELEDSGVYFCASSLRTGGFEKLFFGSGTQLSVL.

The rearrangement links TRBV10-3 to TRBJ2-1; the D gene is possibly TRBD2 (5 bases). With 2 bases removed from V and 13 bases from J, the gap between germline ends came to 15 bases. This CDR3 region has 13 residues. The germline gives CDR1 ENHRY, CDR2 SYGVKD. The CDR3 region has the DNA TGTGCCATCAGTGAGCGCCAGGAGGCAACCCAGTTCTTC. This translates into CAISERQEATQFF.

This clone has more than one count but fewer than ten. The chain recombines TRBV2 with TRBJ1-2; weak D call: TRBD1 (5 bases). CDR1 is SNHLY and CDR2 is FYNNEI in the germline V gene. This CDR3 contains 14 residues. Trimming removed 3 bases from V and 7 bases from J, with 15 bases in between. For the CDR3, the DNA is TGTGCCAGCAGTGAGGCCAGGGTGGTCAGTGGCTACACCTTC. Amino acids: CASSEARVVSGYTF.

The chain recombines TRBV18 with TRBJ1-1; D gene unclear. V shed 2 bases and J shed 4 bases, with 11 bases lying between them. CDR1 and CDR2 from the germline V gene are KGHSH and LQKENI. The CDR3 is made up of 14 amino acids. The CDR3 nucleotides read TGTGCCAGCTCACCATTGGAGGTCACCACTGAAGCTTTCTTT. Its protein product is CASSPLEVTTEAFF. Full variable domain (rest looked up from reference TRBV18 and TRBJ1-1): NAGVMQNPRHLVRRRGQEARLRCSPMKGHSHVYWYRQLPEEGLKFMVYLQKENIIDESGMPKERFSAEFPKEGPSILRIQQVVRGDSAAYFCASSPLEVTTEAFFGQGTRLTVV.

The chain combines TRBV25-1 with TRBJ1-1; 9 nucleotides line up with TRBD1. V dropped 8 bases and J dropped 6; count of bases not matched to a gene: 13. This CDR3 has 15 residues. Germline CDR1 is MGHDK and CDR2 is SYGVNS. In DNA, the CDR3 is TGTGCCAGCCGACCCTGGTCGGACAGGGGACCTGAAGCTTTCTTT. It translates to CASRPWSDRGPEAFF. Looking up the rest from reference TRBV25-1 and TRBJ1-1 gives the full variable domain: EADIYQTPRYLVIGTGKKITLECSQTMGHDKMYWYQQDPGMELHLIHYSYGVNSTEKGDLSSESTVSRIRTEHFPLTLESARPSHTSQYLCASRPWSDRGPEAFFGQGTRLTVV.